This TCR beta chain was documented in a study of blood T cell repertoires in COVID-19. As for the study in general: Collection of acute and convalescent COVID-19 samples took place in the United States, Italy and Spain. PBMCs, B-cell-depleted T cells, or T cells provided the cDNA or gDNA that made up the material.

In Seattle, patients joined the study during active infection and were tracked longitudinally. In germline, CDR1 is SGHNT, CDR2 YENEEA. With 5 bases removed from V and 4 bases from J, the gap between germline ends came to 16 bases. The CDR3 has 15 residues. Under the authors' procedure: Amplification from reference gene primers served as the basis for estimated nucleated cell counts. Clones were sequenced by immunoSEQ multiplex PCR, and TCRdb holds only the in-frame ones, with some missing. The DNA gave D and trimming, while V, J and clone size come from that table. Of almost 200,000 clones listed, just under 85% are singletons.

The V and J genes are TRBV11-3 and TRBJ2-3; TRBD1 is a possible D gene (6 bases). The TCR was taken from a man in his fifties or sixties with COVID-19, enrolled during active disease. The sample consisted of peripheral blood. This CDR3 reads CASSARQERPDTQYF. The CDR3 nucleotides read TGTGCCAGCAGCGCCCGACAGGAACGACCAGATACGCAGTATTTT.